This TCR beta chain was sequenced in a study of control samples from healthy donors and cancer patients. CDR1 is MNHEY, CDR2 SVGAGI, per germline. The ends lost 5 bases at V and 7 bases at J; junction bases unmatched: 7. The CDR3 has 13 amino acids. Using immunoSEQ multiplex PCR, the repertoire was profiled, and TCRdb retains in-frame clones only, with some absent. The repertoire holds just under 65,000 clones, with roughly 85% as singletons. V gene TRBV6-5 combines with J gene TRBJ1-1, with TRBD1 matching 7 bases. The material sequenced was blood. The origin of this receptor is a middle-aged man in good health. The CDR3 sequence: CASSRRGLREAFF. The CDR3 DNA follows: TGTGCCAGCAGTAGGAGGGGGCTTCGTGAAGCTTTCTTT.